One sample yielded the 27 T cell receptor beta chains listed below, sequenced in a study of T cell changes during pregnancy in multiple sclerosis. Repertoires were generated with immunoSEQ multiplex PCR, while TCRdb's copy carries only in-frame clones and drops some. The sample carries some 67,000 clones, about 91% recorded once. Sequencing was performed on peripheral blood, taken after pregnancy. The receptors were gathered from a female donor with multiple sclerosis, enrolled in a pregnancy study.

V usage is TRBV5-1 and J usage is TRBJ2-6; D may be TRBD1 (6 bases). V lost 3 bases and J lost 2, with 12 bases in between. Germline loops: CDR1 SGHRS, CDR2 YFSETQ. CDR3 size: 16 residues. Here the CDR3 reads CASSYEQGPGANVLTF. The CDR3 DNA sequence: TGCGCCAGCAGCTATGAACAGGGACCTGGGGCCAACGTCCTGACTTTC.

The rearrangement links TRBV4-3 to TRBJ2-2, with a possible D match to TRBD2 (5 bases). The germline V gene encodes CDR1 LGHNA and CDR2 YSLEER. V gave up 3 bases and J gave up 1 base, with 9 bases separating them. The CDR3 has 15 residues. This CDR3 reads CASSHLSGNTGELFF. The CDR3 nucleotides read TGCGCCAGCAGCCACCTAAGCGGGAACACCGGGGAGCTGTTTTTT.

The chain combines TRBV2 with TRBJ2-2, with D unclear. V dropped 6 bases and J dropped 6 bases, with 11 bases sitting between them. This CDR3 is 13 amino acids long. Germline-derived CDR1 and CDR2 are SNHLY and FYNNEI. The DNA of the CDR3 is TGTGCCAGCAGCCAATCTACGGCCGGGGAGCTGTTTTTT. Translating it yields CASSQSTAGELFF.

The rearrangement joins TRBV10-1 to TRBJ2-1; 9 bases agree with TRBD1. The CDR3 covers 14 residues. V was clipped by 6 bases and J by 7 bases; unmatched bases: 7. Germline loops: CDR1 WNHNN, CDR2 SYGVQD (reference sequence). CDR3 DNA sequence: TGCGCCAGCAGCCCCAGGACAGGGGATAATGAGCAGTTCTTC. It yields the protein CASSPRTGDNEQFF.

The chain employs TRBV12-5 and TRBJ1-1; possibly TRBD1 for D (6 bases). CDR3 length equals 12 residues. Germline CDR1 is LGHNT and CDR2 is FRNRAP. Between the trimmed V and J ends, which lost 2 bases and 7 bases, there was a span of 8 bases. CDR3 sequence reads: CASGLWGHEAFF. For the CDR3, the DNA is TGTGCTAGTGGTTTGTGGGGGCATGAAGCTTTCTTT. Based on the CDR3 plus reference TRBV12-5 and TRBJ1-1, the full variable domain is DARVTQTPRHKVTEMGQEVTMRCQPILGHNTVFWYRQTMMQGLELLAYFRNRAPLDDSGMPKDRFSAEMPDATLATLKIQPSEPRDSAVYFCASGLWGHEAFFGQGTRLTVV.

This chain joins TRBV2 and TRBJ1-4; the match to TRBD1 covers 7 bases. The V and J ends lost 6 bases and 6 bases, in that order; junction bases with no gene match: 7. Per germline, CDR1 SNHLY and CDR2 FYNNEI. The CDR3 is made up of 14 amino acids. CDR3 region: CASRTGTVDEKLFF. The CDR3 bases are TGTGCCAGCAGGACCGGGACAGTCGATGAAAAACTGTTTTTT.

V is TRBV7-9 and J is TRBJ1-4; D is unclear. The germline V and J ends were trimmed by 0 bases and 8 bases, with 10 bases remaining between them. The CDR3 extends over 14 amino acids. Germline lookup yields CDR1 SEHNR and CDR2 FQNEAQ (reference sequence). The CDR3 spells CASSLATGYEKLFF. The CDR3 region has the DNA TGTGCCAGCAGCTTAGCGACCGGGTACGAAAAACTGTTTTTT.

The rearrangement joins TRBV30 to TRBJ2-5; D not resolved. The ends were cut back, 5 bases at V and 6 bases at J, with 16 bases in the middle. The length of the CDR3 is 13 residues. Germline assignment: CDR1 GTSNPN and CDR2 SVGIG (reference sequence). The CDR3 is CAWSVLSEKTQYF. CDR3 nucleotides: TGTGCCTGGTCCGTATTATCTGAGAAGACCCAGTACTTC.

J is TRBJ2-1 and V is TRBV4-2; 7 bases line up with TRBD2. CDR1 is LGHNA and CDR2 is YNFKEQ in the germline V gene. The V gene end was trimmed by 8 bases and the J gene end by 10 bases; junction bases not matched to a gene: 8. The CDR3 contains 12 residues. The CDR3 DNA reads TGTGCCAGCCGGACGGCGGGAGACGAGCAGTTCTTC. Its translation is CASRTAGDEQFF.

The chain has TRBV5-4 and TRBJ2-7, with 7 bases identical to TRBD1. The CDR3 is made up of 14 amino acids. V lost 4 bases and J lost 0; bases outside the gene matches: 4. Germline V lookup: CDR1 SGHNT, CDR2 YYREEE (reference sequence). For the CDR3, the DNA is TGTGCCAGCAGCCCCTGGGACAGCTCCTACGAGCAGTACTTC. Protein: CASSPWDSSYEQYF.

The gene calls are TRBV10-3 and TRBJ1-3; D unresolved. The germline V gene encodes CDR1 ENHRY and CDR2 SYGVKD. Trimming removed 0 bases at V and 1 base at J, with 4 bases between. The CDR3 totals 14 residues. The DNA of the CDR3 is TGTGCCATCAGTGAGTCGTCATCTGGAAACACCATATATTTT. Its translation: CAISESSSGNTIYF.

The V and J genes are TRBV25-1 and TRBJ2-2, with D possibly matching TRBD1 (5 bases). Trimming removed 11 bases at V and 3 bases at J, with 10 bases between. There are 12 residues in the CDR3. CDR1 is MGHDK, CDR2 SYGVNS, per germline. The CDR3, as DNA: TGTGCCGGGGCAGGGTACACCGGGGAGCTGTTTTTT. Its translation is CAGAGYTGELFF.

The chain carries TRBV28 and TRBJ1-5; a possible D gene is TRBD1 (5 bases). There are 16 residues in the CDR3. Trimming shortened V by 6 bases and J by 0 bases, and 15 bases separated the two germline ends. Germline CDR1 MDHEN, CDR2 SYDVKM. As DNA, the CDR3 is TGTGCCAGCAGCATCGGGGGGAGTAATAGCAATCAGCCCCAGCATTTT. It translates to CASSIGGSNSNQPQHF.

The chain is built from TRBV4-2 and TRBJ1-2; D perhaps matches TRBD1 (6 bases). The CDR3 covers 17 residues. Per germline, CDR1 LGHNA and CDR2 YNFKEQ. V dropped 0 bases and J dropped 3 bases, with 17 bases sitting between them. DNA for the CDR3: TGTGCCAGCAGCCAAGATGGGAGGGGGGCGCCCGACTATGGCTACACCTTC. Translating gives CASSQDGRGAPDYGYTF.

V usage is TRBV5-1 and J usage is TRBJ2-7; possible D gene TRBD1, 6 bases. Germline V gene sequence: CDR1 SGHRS, CDR2 YFSETQ. This CDR3 has 14 residues. V lost 0 bases and J lost 0, with 7 bases in between. The CDR3 nucleotides read TGCGCCAGCAGCTTGGGGACAGACTCCTACGAGCAGTACTTC. Translating gives CASSLGTDSYEQYF. The whole variable domain, remainder taken from reference TRBV5-1 and TRBJ2-7, is KAGVTQTPRYLIKTRGQQVTLSCSPISGHRSVSWYQQTPGQGLQFLFEYFSETQRNKGNFPGRFSGRQFSNSRSEMNVSTLELGDSALYLCASSLGTDSYEQYFGPGTRLTVT.

This chain connects TRBV5-1 to TRBJ1-1; possible D gene TRBD1, 5 bases. Germline CDR1 and CDR2: SGHRS and YFSETQ. V lost 0 bases and J lost 10, with 10 bases in between. This CDR3 spans 12 amino acids. The CDR3 region is CASSLGRRGAFF. The CDR3 region has the DNA TGCGCCAGCAGCTTGGGTCGTAGGGGAGCTTTCTTT.

This chain links TRBV10-1 with TRBJ2-5, with D possibly matching TRBD2 (6 bases). The CDR3 loop spans 15 amino acids. V gave up 0 bases and J gave up 5 bases, with 13 bases separating them. Looked up from germline, CDR1 is WNHNN and CDR2 is SYGVQD (reference sequence). The CDR3 DNA follows: TGCGCCAGCAGTGAGTCGCCGGGAGTTGGTGAGACCCAGTACTTC. It translates to CASSESPGVGETQYF.

V is TRBV7-2 and J is TRBJ2-3, with 7 bases lining up with TRBD1. Unmatched junction bases numbered 5, after V lost 5 bases and J lost 3 bases. This CDR3 comprises 14 residues. Germline assignment: CDR1 SGHTA and CDR2 FQGNSA. Here the CDR3 DNA reads TGTGCCAGCAGCATTGACAGGGTGACAGATACGCAGTATTTT. Amino acids: CASSIDRVTDTQYF.

The chain couples TRBV19 to TRBJ2-7; 7 bases fit TRBD1. The CDR3 runs 15 residues. In germline, CDR1 is LNHDA, CDR2 SQIVND (reference sequence). Losses at the gene ends were 5 bases for V and 3 bases for J; bases not matched to a gene: 10. Here the CDR3 DNA reads TGTGCCAGTAGTCCCCGGGACAGACGAAACTACGAGCAGTACTTC. Encoded protein: CASSPRDRRNYEQYF.

This chain connects TRBV5-1 to TRBJ1-2; 12 bases map to TRBD1. J gave up 4 bases and V 6 bases, and 16 bases lay outside the gene matches. Germline CDR1 and CDR2: SGHRS and YFSETQ. This CDR3 has 18 residues. The chain's CDR3 is CASNIIPGQGAPGYGYTF. The CDR3 nucleotides are TGCGCCAGCAACATTATTCCGGGACAGGGGGCGCCCGGCTATGGCTACACCTTC.

This chain uses TRBV27 with TRBJ1-5; D is possibly TRBD1 (5 bases). The germline V and J ends were trimmed by 1 base and 3 bases, with 13 bases remaining between them. CDR3 length: 16 amino acids. Germline V lookup: CDR1 MNHEY, CDR2 SMNVEV (reference sequence). CDR3 loop: CASSLFAGTNNQPQHF. The CDR3 DNA sequence: TGTGCCAGCAGTTTATTTGCAGGGACTAACAATCAGCCCCAGCATTTT.

This chain joins TRBV5-1 and TRBJ2-5, with D tentatively TRBD1 (5 bases). Trimming took off 4 bases at V and 3 bases at J, with 16 bases between the two ends. Germline values: CDR1 SGHRS, CDR2 YFSETQ. The CDR3 loop spans 15 amino acids. The CDR3 is CASSPSVTVEETQYF. The CDR3 DNA reads as TGCGCCAGCAGCCCCTCGGTGACAGTAGAAGAGACCCAGTACTTC. The full variable domain, in which reference TRBV5-1 and TRBJ2-5 provide the parts outside the CDR3, is KAGVTQTPRYLIKTRGQQVTLSCSPISGHRSVSWYQQTPGQGLQFLFEYFSETQRNKGNFPGRFSGRQFSNSRSEMNVSTLELGDSALYLCASSPSVTVEETQYFGPGTRLLVL.

The genes are TRBV5-4 and TRBJ1-1; no definite D call. The V gene's germline CDR1 is SGHNT and CDR2 YYREEE (reference sequence). V was trimmed by 4 bases and J by 0 bases, leaving 16 bases between them. This CDR3 comprises 16 residues. The CDR3 nucleotides are TGTGCCAGCAGCCCGACTAGGGAGGGCATGAACACTGAAGCTTTCTTT. Its translation: CASSPTREGMNTEAFF. Complete variable domain (other parts from reference TRBV5-4 and TRBJ1-1): ETGVTQSPTHLIKTRGQQVTLRCSSQSGHNTVSWYQQALGQGPQFIFQYYREEENGRGNFPPRFSGLQFPNYSSELNVNALELDDSALYLCASSPTREGMNTEAFFGQGTRLTVV.

This clone was recorded a few times. V usage is TRBV6-5 and J usage is TRBJ2-3; weak D call: TRBD2 (5 bases). The CDR3 contains 12 residues. Germline V gene lookup returns CDR1 MNHEY and CDR2 SVGAGI. V was clipped by 6 bases and J by 6 bases, with 10 bases between them. The CDR3 here is CASRSGLDTQYF. In DNA, the CDR3 is TGTGCCAGCAGATCGGGGTTGGATACGCAGTATTTT.

The chain has TRBV4-1 and TRBJ1-1; 7 bases are a match to TRBD1. The junction had 7 bases not matched to a gene; V was cut back by 3 bases and J by 0 bases. Germline V lookup: CDR1 MGHRA, CDR2 YSYEKL. This CDR3 contains 16 residues. CDR3: CASSHLPGGMNTEAFF. The CDR3 nucleotides are TGCGCCAGCAGCCACCTCCCAGGGGGAATGAACACTGAAGCTTTCTTT.

The rearrangement links TRBV30 to TRBJ1-1; a possible D gene is TRBD1 (5 bases). CDR3 size: 16 residues. The germline gives CDR1 GTSNPN, CDR2 SVGIG (reference sequence). With 3 bases removed from V and 3 bases from J, the gap between germline ends came to 20 bases. In nucleotides, the CDR3 is TGTGCCTGGAGATTCCACTCAGGGATCAGGGACACTGAAGCTTTCTTT. Translating gives CAWRFHSGIRDTEAFF.

J is TRBJ1-2 and V is TRBV19; D not certain. Germline V gene data show CDR1 as LNHDA and CDR2 as SQIVND (reference sequence). V dropped 1 base and J dropped 5 bases, with 17 bases sitting between them. The CDR3 runs to 16 residues. The CDR3 coding sequence is TGTGCCAGTAGTATAGCACCTCTGGACTCCCCTTATGGCTACACCTTC. Protein: CASSIAPLDSPYGYTF.